The 20 T cell receptor beta chains in this list originate from one sample, sequenced in a study of T cell changes during pregnancy in multiple sclerosis. Assay: immunoSEQ multiplex PCR; the TCRdb copy retains only in-frame clones and omits some. This sample has some 73,000 clones, with approximately 92% found just once. The sequenced sample was peripheral blood, obtained in the third trimester of pregnancy. These receptors originate from a female donor in good health, enrolled as a control in a pregnancy study.

This clone was observed a single time. The CDR3 sequence is CASSLVLARGETQYF. The CDR3 DNA reads as TGCGCCAGCAGCTTGGTCCTAGCCCGGGGAGAGACCCAGTACTTC. The rearrangement links TRBV5-1 to TRBJ2-5; D is perhaps TRBD2 (5 bases). Trimming left V 0 bases short and J 4 bases short, with 13 bases between. CDR1 is SGHRS, CDR2 YFSETQ, per germline. CDR3 size: 15 residues.

The chain uses TRBV13 and TRBJ2-1; 12 bases agree with TRBD2. Trimming at V came to 4 bases and at J to 9 bases, leaving 13 bases not matched to a gene. The CDR3 has 17 amino acids. Germline CDR1 PRHDT, CDR2 FYEKMQ (reference sequence). CDR3 coding DNA: TGTGCCAGCAGCTCCAGGACTAGCGGGGCGCCTCTCGGTGAGCAGTTCTTC. Residues: CASSSRTSGAPLGEQFF. The whole variable domain, filled in from reference TRBV13 and TRBJ2-1, reads AAGVIQSPRHLIKEKRETATLKCYPIPRHDTVYWYQQGPGQDPQFLISFYEKMQSDKGSIPDRFSAQQFSDYHSELNMSSLELGDSALYFCASSSRTSGAPLGEQFFGPGTRLTVL.

This chain uses TRBV11-2 with TRBJ2-3; no clear D. The CDR3 totals 11 residues. Germline CDR1 is SGHAT and CDR2 is FQNNGV. V lost 4 bases and J lost 5, with 4 bases in between. CDR3 in amino acids: CASSSGDTQYF. The CDR3 coding sequence is TGTGCCAGCAGCTCCGGAGATACGCAGTATTTT. Looking up the rest from reference TRBV11-2 and TRBJ2-3 gives the full variable domain: EAGVAQSPRYKIIEKRQSVAFWCNPISGHATLYWYQQILGQGPKLLIQFQNNGVVDDSQLPKDRFSAERLKGVDSTLKIQPAKLEDSAVYLCASSSGDTQYFGPGTRLTVL.

This clone came up once. At one of its ends the junction is not consistent with the germline gene, which may arise from a read error. The chain employs TRBV7-7 and TRBJ2-3; possibly TRBD2 for D (5 bases). The CDR3 contains 16 residues. Per the germline V gene, CDR1 is SSHAT and CDR2 is FNYEAQ (reference sequence). The CDR3 sequence: CASSQGLARTLDTQYF. DNA of the CDR3: TGTGCTAGCAGCCAAGGACTGGCCAGGACTTTAGATACGCAGTATTTT.

The chain links TRBV28 to TRBJ1-2, with D possibly TRBD1 on 5 matching bases. V was cut by 6 bases and J by 0 bases, with 17 bases left in between. Germline loops: CDR1 MDHEN, CDR2 SYDVKM. This CDR3 is 16 amino acids long. CDR3 bases: TGTGCCAGCAGAATACCCGGGACTTCCCCTAACTATGGCTACACCTTC. Protein sequence: CASRIPGTSPNYGYTF.

The chain has TRBV6-4 and TRBJ2-1; D is possibly TRBD2 (8 bases). The CDR3 length is 19 residues. Germline CDR1 and CDR2: MRHNA and SNTAGT. V lost 5 bases to trimming and J lost 8 bases, with 31 bases between them. DNA for the CDR3: TGTGCCAGCAGTCCCAGGGGGGGGATAGTAGCGGGAATGATTGATGAGCAGTTCTTC. Translation: CASSPRGGIVAGMIDEQFF.

The gene calls are TRBV19 and TRBJ1-2; TRBD1 aligns across 7 bases. This CDR3 region has 16 residues. Germline loops: CDR1 LNHDA, CDR2 SQIVND (reference sequence). V gave up 7 bases and J gave up 0 bases; unmatched junction bases: 11. CDR3 nucleotides: TGTGCCAGTATTAGAGGAGGGGGCCAAGCTAACTATGGCTACACCTTC. Translating it yields CASIRGGGQANYGYTF.

This clone is a singleton in its sample. The V call is TRBV2, the J call TRBJ2-7; 9 nucleotides line up with TRBD1. CDR3 length equals 14 residues. Per the germline V gene, CDR1 is SNHLY and CDR2 is FYNNEI. Trimming took 8 bases from V and 2 from J; bases not matched to a gene: 7. The CDR3 coding sequence is TGTGCCAGCGACACGGGACAGGGACCCTACGAGCAGTACTTC. It translates to CASDTGQGPYEQYF.

The J gene is TRBJ2-5, the V gene TRBV2, with TRBD2 matching 10 bases. The germline V gene encodes CDR1 SNHLY and CDR2 FYNNEI. V lost 0 bases to trimming and J lost 2 bases; unmatched junction nucleotides: 3. This CDR3 contains 16 residues. CDR3 DNA sequence: TGTGCCAGCAGTGAAGCTGTAGCGGGGGGTCAAGAGACCCAGTACTTC. It encodes CASSEAVAGGQETQYF.

The chain joins TRBV13 to TRBJ2-2, with a tentative D call TRBD2 (5 bases). Germline V gene sequence: CDR1 PRHDT, CDR2 FYEKMQ (reference sequence). The ends were cut back, 4 bases at V and 8 bases at J, with 11 bases in the middle. The CDR3 has 13 residues. The CDR3 DNA sequence: TGTGCCAGCAGCTCTCTCCGGGGAGGGGAGCTGTTTTTT. Encoded protein: CASSSLRGGELFF.

The V and J genes are TRBV5-4 and TRBJ2-5, with D possibly being TRBD1 (6 bases). This CDR3 is 16 amino acids long. Trimming took 3 bases from V and 0 from J, leaving 15 bases between them. The germline V gene has CDR1 SGHNT and CDR2 YYREEE (reference sequence). CDR3 sequence (DNA): TGTGCCAGCAGCTCCGGAACCGACAGGTACCAAGAGACCCAGTACTTC. Translating gives CASSSGTDRYQETQYF.

The chain recombines TRBV10-3 with TRBJ2-3; TRBD1 matches 9 bases. Germline CDR1 and CDR2: ENHRY and SYGVKD. This CDR3 region has 13 residues. J gave up 4 bases and V 6 bases, and 2 bases lay outside the gene matches. For the CDR3, the DNA is TGTGCCATCAGCGGGACAGGGCCAGATACGCAGTATTTT. Protein: CAISGTGPDTQYF.

The rearrangement links TRBV6-4 to TRBJ2-1; possible D gene TRBD2, 6 bases. The V gene lost 6 bases and the J gene lost 7 bases, with 19 bases spanning the gap. The CDR3 length is 15 residues. Per the germline V gene, CDR1 is MRHNA and CDR2 is SNTAGT. CDR3: CASSPNPGEVNEQFF. Here the CDR3 DNA reads TGTGCCAGCAGCCCTAACCCCGGGGAGGTAAATGAGCAGTTCTTC.

This clone has only one observation. This chain joins TRBV6-1 and TRBJ1-1; D is perhaps TRBD1 (6 bases). Between the trimmed V and J ends, which lost 5 bases and 1 base, there was a span of 8 bases. The CDR3 covers 13 residues. Germline V gives CDR1 MNHNS, CDR2 SASEGT. The CDR3 DNA follows: TGTGCCAGCAGTTGGGGACAGAACACTGAAGCTTTCTTT. Translating it yields CASSWGQNTEAFF.

The chain links TRBV19 to TRBJ1-4; 8 bases fit TRBD1. Trimming took 5 bases from V and 7 from J; bases not matched to a gene: 6. CDR1 and CDR2 (germline): LNHDA, SQIVND (reference sequence). CDR3 length equals 14 residues. CDR3 in amino acids: CASSFGQGSEKLFF. The CDR3 nucleotides read TGTGCCAGTAGTTTCGGACAGGGAAGTGAAAAACTGTTTTTT.

This clone is a singleton in its sample. V is TRBV11-3 and J is TRBJ2-7, with D possibly TRBD1 on 5 matching bases. The germline CDR1 and CDR2 sequences are SGHNT and YENEEA. Deletions cut 4 bases from V and 3 bases from J, with 10 bases between. The CDR3 contains 13 residues. This chain's CDR3 is CASSSGHNYEQYF. CDR3 in DNA: TGTGCCAGCAGCTCCGGACACAACTACGAGCAGTACTTC.

For this clone: This specimen includes other DNA sequences encoding the same CDR3. The J gene is TRBJ1-6, the V gene TRBV19, with a possible D match to TRBD1 (5 bases). With 1 base removed from V and 10 bases from J, the gap between germline ends came to 8 bases. This CDR3 region has 13 residues. Germline values: CDR1 LNHDA, CDR2 SQIVND (reference sequence). CDR3 nucleotide sequence: TGTGCCAGTAGTATAGGGCGGGACTCACCCCTCCACTTT. Translating it yields CASSIGRDSPLHF. Filled out from reference TRBV19 and TRBJ1-6, the complete variable domain reads DGGITQSPKYLFRKEGQNVTLSCEQNLNHDAMYWYRQDPGQGLRLIYYSQIVNDFQKGDIAEGYSVSREKKESFPLTVTSAQKNPTAFYLCASSIGRDSPLHFGNGTRLTVT.

This clone was recorded once. The chain carries TRBV7-2 and TRBJ1-1; D remains unclear. V was pared by 2 bases and J by 4 bases, with 8 bases between. Germline CDR1 is SGHTA and CDR2 is FQGNSA. The CDR3 loop spans 13 amino acids. DNA of the CDR3: TGTGCCAGCAGCTTATGGGAGGGCACTGAAGCTTTCTTT. It codes for CASSLWEGTEAFF.

V usage is TRBV5-1 and J usage is TRBJ1-6, with TRBD1 matching over 12 bases. The germline CDR1 and CDR2 sequences are SGHRS and YFSETQ. The J segment lost 10 bases and the V segment lost 3 bases, leaving 8 bases of the junction unmatched. This CDR3 spans 16 amino acids. The CDR3 is CASSSGQGASRSPLHF. The CDR3 nucleotides read TGCGCCAGCAGCTCGGGACAGGGGGCAAGCAGATCACCCCTCCACTTT.

As to this clone: One end of the junction varies from germline; a read error may be responsible. The chain employs TRBV18 and TRBJ2-2, with a weak D call TRBD1 (6 bases). Germline assignment: CDR1 KGHSH and CDR2 LQKENI. CDR3 size: 17 residues. CDR3 protein: CASSPRGQIPNAGELFF. CDR3 bases: TGTGCCAGCTCACCTCGTGGACAGATTCCGAACGCCGGGGAGCTGTTTTTT.